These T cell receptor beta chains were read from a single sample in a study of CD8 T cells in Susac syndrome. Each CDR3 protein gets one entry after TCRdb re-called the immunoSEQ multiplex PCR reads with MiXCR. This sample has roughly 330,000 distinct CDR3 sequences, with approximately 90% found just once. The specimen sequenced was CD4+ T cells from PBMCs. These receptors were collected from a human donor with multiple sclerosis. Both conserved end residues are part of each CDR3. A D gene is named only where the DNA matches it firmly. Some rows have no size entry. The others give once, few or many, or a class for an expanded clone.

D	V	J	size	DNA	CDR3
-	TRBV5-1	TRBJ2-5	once	TGCGCCAGCAGCTTGGCCCCTCTCACGTACCAAGAGACCCAGTACTTC	CASSLAPLTYQETQYF
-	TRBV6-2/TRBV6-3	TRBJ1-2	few	TGTGCCAGCAGTTTGGGGTTAGACTATGGCTACACCTTC	CASSLGLDYGYTF
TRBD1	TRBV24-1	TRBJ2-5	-	TGTGCCACCGGGGGACAGCAAGAGACCCAGTACTTC	CATGGQQETQYF
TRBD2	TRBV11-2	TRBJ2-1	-	TGTGCCAGCAGCTTCTCTAGCGGGAGGGCCTTATCGGAGCAGTTCTTC	CASSFSSGRALSEQFF
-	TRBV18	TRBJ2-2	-	TGTGCCAGCTCACCCCCGGCCGAGCCCGGGGAGCTGTTTTTT	CASSPPAEPGELFF
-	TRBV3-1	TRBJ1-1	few	TGTGCCAGCAGCCTCGGGGACACTGAAGCTTTCTTT	CASSLGDTEAFF
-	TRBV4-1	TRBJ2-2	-	TGCGCCAGCAGCCACCAACAGGGAGGGGACACCGGGGAGCTGTTTTTT	CASSHQQGGDTGELFF
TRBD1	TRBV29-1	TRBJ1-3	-	TGCAGCGTTGACGGGACAGGGGCTGGAAACACCATATATTTT	CSVDGTGAGNTIYF
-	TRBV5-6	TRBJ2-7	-	TGTGCCAGCAGCCAGCGTCCCTACGAGCAGTACTTC	CASSQRPYEQYF
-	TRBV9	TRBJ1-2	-	TGTGCCAGCAGCGTGACCGGGTCAGGCTATGGCTACACCTTC	CASSVTGSGYGYTF
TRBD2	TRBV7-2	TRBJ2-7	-	TGTGCCAGCAGCTTAGGGGCGGGAGGGCTCTACGAGCAGTACTTC	CASSLGAGGLYEQYF
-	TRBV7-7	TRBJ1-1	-	TGTGCTAGCAGCTCGGGACCGACCACTGAAGCTTTCTTT	CASSSGPTTEAFF
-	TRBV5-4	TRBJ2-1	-	TGTGCCAGCAGTCATCCCGGTACCACCGATCAGGGCAATGAGCAGTTCTTC	CASSHPGTTDQGNEQFF
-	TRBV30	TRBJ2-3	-	TGTGCCTGGAGCCGCCGGTCGGTGGCAGATACGCAGTATTTT	CAWSRRSVADTQYF
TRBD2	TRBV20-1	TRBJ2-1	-	TGCAGTGCTGCTACTACTAGCGGGAACGTCGGTGAGCAGTTCTTC	CSAATTSGNVGEQFF
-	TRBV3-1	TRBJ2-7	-	TGTGCCAGCACCCCCAACAGGGGGGGTGTTGGCTACGAGCAGTACTTC	CASTPNRGGVGYEQYF
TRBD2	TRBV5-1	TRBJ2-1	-	TGCGCCAGCAGCTCCCGACTAGCGGGAGGCTATGAGCAGTTCTTC	CASSSRLAGGYEQFF
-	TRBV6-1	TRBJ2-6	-	TGTGCCAGCAGGCAGGGGTCTGGGGCCAACGTCCTGACTTTC	CASRQGSGANVLTF
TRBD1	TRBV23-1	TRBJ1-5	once	TGCGCCAGCAGTGGGGACAAGGGGGCTGATCAGCCCCAGCATTTT	CASSGDKGADQPQHF
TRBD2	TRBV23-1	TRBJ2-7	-	TGCGCCAGCAGTCAACCTAAGGGACTAGCCTACGAGCAGTACTTC	CASSQPKGLAYEQYF
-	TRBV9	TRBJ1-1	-	TGTGCCAGCAGCGTAGAGCCCCACGGGAACACTGAAGCTTTCTTT	CASSVEPHGNTEAFF
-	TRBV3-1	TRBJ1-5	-	TGTGCCAGCAGGGGGGGGAACGATCAGCCCCAGCATTTT	CASRGGNDQPQHF
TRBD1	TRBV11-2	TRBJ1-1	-	TGTGCCAGCAGCCCGTGGACAGGGTCTCGAGCTGAAGCTTTCTTT	CASSPWTGSRAEAFF
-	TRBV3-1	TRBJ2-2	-	TGTGCCAGCAGCCGGGGGCACACCGGGGAGCTGTTTTTT	CASSRGHTGELFF
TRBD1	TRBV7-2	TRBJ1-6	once	TGTGCCAGCAGCTTACAAAGGACAGGGAATTCACCCCTCCACTTT	CASSLQRTGNSPLHF
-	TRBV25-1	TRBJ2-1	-	TGTGCCAGCAGTGAGCATTCCAATGAGCAGTTCTTC	CASSEHSNEQFF
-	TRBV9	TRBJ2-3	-	TGTGCCAGCAGCGTAGTATCGGATACGCAGTATTTT	CASSVVSDTQYF
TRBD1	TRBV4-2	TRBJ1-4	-	TGTGCCAGCAGCCGAGGGACAGTGGCTGTTAATGAAAAACTGTTTTTT	CASSRGTVAVNEKLFF
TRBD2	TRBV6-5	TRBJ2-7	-	TGTGCCAGCCTGCCTAGCGGGGGCTACGAGCAGTACTTC	CASLPSGGYEQYF
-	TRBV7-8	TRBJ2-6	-	TGTGCCAGCAGCTTTATGCCTGGGGCCAACGTCCTGACTTTC	CASSFMPGANVLTF
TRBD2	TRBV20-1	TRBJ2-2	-	TGCAGTGCTAGAGGGACTAGCGGCAACACCGGGGAGCTGTTTTTT	CSARGTSGNTGELFF
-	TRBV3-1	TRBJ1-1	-	TGTGCCAGCGGACGATCGTACACTGAAGCTTTCTTT	CASGRSYTEAFF
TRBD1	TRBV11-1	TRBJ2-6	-	TGTGCCAGCAGCGTACTCCGGGACAGGGGGCGCGGTAGCCCTGGGGCCAACGTCCTGACTTTC	CASSVLRDRGRGSPGANVLTF
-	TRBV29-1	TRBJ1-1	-	TGCAGCGTTGTAGCAGGGTTGACTGAAGCTTTCTTT	CSVVAGLTEAFF
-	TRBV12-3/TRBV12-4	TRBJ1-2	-	TGTGCCAGCAGTTCCGCGAAGATCTATGGCTACACCTTC	CASSSAKIYGYTF
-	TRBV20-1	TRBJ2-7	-	TGCAGTGCTCACCCGACACACAGCTCCTACGAGCAGTACTTC	CSAHPTHSSYEQYF
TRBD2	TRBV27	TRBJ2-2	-	TGTGCCAGCAGTACGGCGGGACTAGCGGGGGGGCCGACCGGGGAGCTGTTTTTT	CASSTAGLAGGPTGELFF
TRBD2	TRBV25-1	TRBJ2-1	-	TGTGCCAGCAGTGAATTCGCCAGATTAGCCGGGACTAGCGGGGGAGATGAGCAGTTCTTC	CASSEFARLAGTSGGDEQFF
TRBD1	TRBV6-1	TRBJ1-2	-	TGTGCCATCACGAGCCGGGACAGTCATTCCTATGGCTACACCTTC	CAITSRDSHSYGYTF
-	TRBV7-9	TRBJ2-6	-	TGTGCCAGCAGCTTAGTCAGGGCTGGGGCCAACGTCCTGACTTTC	CASSLVRAGANVLTF
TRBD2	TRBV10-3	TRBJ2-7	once	TGTGCCATCAGTTCGACTAGCGGAGGCCCCTACGAGCAGTACTTC	CAISSTSGGPYEQYF
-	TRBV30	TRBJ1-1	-	TGTGCCTGGAGGGTCTCACGACAAACTGAAGCTTTCTTT	CAWRVSRQTEAFF
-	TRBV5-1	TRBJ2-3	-	TGCGCCAGCAGCTTGGATTACGGGGTAGGAGATACGCAGTATTTT	CASSLDYGVGDTQYF
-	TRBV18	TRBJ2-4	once	TGTGCCAGCTCACCAACGCTAGCCAAAAACATTCAGTACTTC	CASSPTLAKNIQYF
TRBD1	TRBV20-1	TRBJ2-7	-	TGCAGTGCTAGGCCCGCCGGGACAGGGGTTACCTACGAGCAGTACTTC	CSARPAGTGVTYEQYF
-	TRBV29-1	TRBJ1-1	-	TGCAGCGTTGAAGTCTGGACGAACACTGAAGCTTTCTTT	CSVEVWTNTEAFF
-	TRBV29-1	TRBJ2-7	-	TGCAGCGTTGAGAAGGGCGTCGGTTACGAGCAGTACTTC	CSVEKGVGYEQYF